The 17 T cell receptor beta chains below all came from one sample that was sequenced in a study of radiation and T cells in renal cell carcinoma. The time point here: blood 4 weeks post-SBRT, at nephrectomy. Regarding treatment: 15 Gy SBRT to primary tumor, nephrectomy 4 weeks later. Some clones are missing from TCRdb's copy, which holds only in-frame ones; the method was immunoSEQ multiplex PCR. The sample includes around 180,000 clones, 88% of them seen just once. Sequenced material: blood, taken from a patient whose treatment included radiotherapy and nephrectomy. These TCRs come from a woman aged 45-59 years with renal cell carcinoma.

The CDR3 DNA reads as TGCGCCAGCAGCCAAGTGTGGGGATCCTCCTACGAGCAGTACTTC. Its translation: CASSQVWGSSYEQYF. V and J are TRBV4-3 and TRBJ2-7; unclear D gene. The germline CDR1 and CDR2 sequences are LGHNA and YSLEER. The CDR3 is 15 residues long. Trimming left V 1 base short and J 0 bases short, with 10 bases between.

This clone was counted once. In DNA, the CDR3 is TGTGCCAGCAGCGTGACAGCCTCAAGGACCCAGTACTTC. Translating gives CASSVTASRTQYF. The rearrangement joins TRBV9 to TRBJ2-5; D possibly corresponds to TRBD1 (5 bases). V was shortened by 2 bases and J by 7 bases, with 12 bases between the two germline ends. The CDR3 totals 13 residues. Germline CDR1 reads SGDLS; CDR2 reads YYNGEE.

Points on this clone: The sample contains more than one DNA sequence encoding this CDR3. The CDR3: CASSITGGQETQYF. In nucleotides, the CDR3 is TGTGCCAGTAGTATAACAGGGGGCCAAGAGACCCAGTACTTC. The J gene is TRBJ2-5, the V gene TRBV19, with 8 positions matching TRBD1. This CDR3 is 14 amino acids long. CDR1 LNHDA and CDR2 SQIVND come from the germline V gene (reference sequence). V lost 2 bases to trimming and J lost 1 base; unmatched junction nucleotides: 0.

This clone was seen once. This chain joins TRBV7-2 and TRBJ2-3; either TRBD1 or TRBD2 may supply D (5 bases each). The CDR3 sequence is 14 residues long. Germline assignment: CDR1 SGHTA and CDR2 FQGNSA. Trimming took 5 bases from V and 6 from J, leaving 15 bases between them. This CDR3 reads CASSTGTSSDTQYF. The CDR3 coding sequence is TGTGCCAGCAGCACGGGGACCTCCAGTGATACGCAGTATTTT.

Only a few counts were recorded for this clone. V gene TRBV28 combines with J gene TRBJ1-6; D is ambiguous. V shed 3 bases and J shed 9 bases, with 12 bases lying between them. CDR3 length equals 14 residues. Germline CDR1 MDHEN, CDR2 SYDVKM. CDR3 loop: CASSLLGFRSPLHF. CDR3 sequence (DNA): TGTGCCAGCAGTTTGTTGGGTTTTCGTTCACCCCTCCACTTT.

V is TRBV29-1 and J is TRBJ2-3; D is unresolved. CDR1 and CDR2 (germline): SQVTM, ANQGSEA. CDR3 length equals 14 residues. The germline V and J ends were trimmed by 2 bases and 2 bases, with 11 bases remaining between them. The CDR3 DNA follows: TGCAGCGTTGAAAAATTGGTATCCACAGATACGCAGTATTTT. This encodes CSVEKLVSTDTQYF.

CDR3 loop: CASSMTWGTDTQYF. The DNA of the CDR3 is TGTGCCAGTAGTATGACTTGGGGGACAGATACGCAGTATTTT. The genes are TRBV19 and TRBJ2-3, with D perhaps matching TRBD1 or TRBD2 (5 bases each). The CDR3 covers 14 residues. Trimming left V 3 bases short and J 3 bases short, with 10 bases between. Per the germline V gene, CDR1 is LNHDA and CDR2 is SQIVND (reference sequence).

The chain combines TRBV7-2 with TRBJ1-6; D is perhaps TRBD1 (5 bases). Germline lookup yields CDR1 SGHTA and CDR2 FQGNSA. The CDR3 is 16 amino acids. The germline V and J ends were trimmed by 2 bases and 6 bases, with 14 bases remaining between them. CDR3 loop: CASSLNNGGTNSPLHF. The CDR3 DNA sequence: TGTGCCAGCAGCTTAAATAACGGGGGTACTAATTCACCCCTCCACTTT. Looking up the rest from reference TRBV7-2 and TRBJ1-6 gives the full variable domain: GAGVSQSPSNKVTEKGKDVELRCDPISGHTALYWYRQSLGQGLEFLIYFQGNSAPDKSGLPSDRFSAERTGGSVSTLTIQRTQQEDSAVYLCASSLNNGGTNSPLHFGNGTRLTVT.

A word on this clone: Its ends do not fully match the called genes, so a read error is possible. The CDR3 DNA sequence: TGTGCCTGTAGGGGGTCGGGCGAGCAGTACTTC. It specifies CACRGSGEQYF. The chain employs TRBV19 and TRBJ2-7; TRBD1 might be the D (6 bases). The CDR3 consists of 11 residues. In germline, CDR1 is LNHDA, CDR2 SQIVND (reference sequence).

This clone has a handful of counts. V and J are TRBV29-1 and TRBJ2-2; 7 bases agree with TRBD1. The CDR3 consists of 13 residues. V was pared by 6 bases and J by 7 bases, with 8 bases of the junction left unmatched. Germline-derived CDR1 and CDR2 are SQVTM and ANQGSEA. The CDR3 reads CSVGGQAGGELFF. DNA of the CDR3: TGCAGCGTCGGTGGACAGGCTGGCGGGGAGCTGTTTTTT.

The chain couples TRBV6-1 to TRBJ1-1; maybe TRBD1 (6 bases). Germline values: CDR1 MNHNS, CDR2 SASEGT. The CDR3 spans 13 residues. V was cut by 6 bases and J by 1 base, with 9 bases left in between. The CDR3 spells CASRPGQNTEAFF. Written as DNA, the CDR3 is TGTGCCAGCAGGCCGGGACAGAACACTGAAGCTTTCTTT.

The rearrangement links TRBV7-9 to TRBJ2-1; 9 bases fit TRBD1. The CDR3 covers 15 residues. From germline, CDR1 is SEHNR and CDR2 FQNEAQ (reference sequence). Losses at the gene ends were 5 bases for V and 0 bases for J; bases not matched to a gene: 2. CDR3 region: CASSPDRGSYNEQFF. Written as DNA, the CDR3 is TGTGCCAGCAGCCCGGACAGGGGCTCCTACAATGAGCAGTTCTTC.

The chain has TRBV5-1 and TRBJ1-1; D not certain. Germline V lookup: CDR1 SGHRS, CDR2 YFSETQ. CDR3 length: 15 amino acids. V dropped 3 bases and J dropped 1 base, with 13 bases sitting between them. The CDR3 loop reads CASSSISDGNTEAFF. The CDR3, as DNA: TGCGCCAGCAGCTCAATCTCTGACGGGAACACTGAAGCTTTCTTT. Combining the CDR3 with reference TRBV5-1 and TRBJ1-1 gives the whole variable domain KAGVTQTPRYLIKTRGQQVTLSCSPISGHRSVSWYQQTPGQGLQFLFEYFSETQRNKGNFPGRFSGRQFSNSRSEMNVSTLELGDSALYLCASSSISDGNTEAFFGQGTRLTVV.

This chain connects TRBV7-2 to TRBJ2-7; D not resolved. CDR3 size: 15 residues. In germline, CDR1 is SGHTA, CDR2 FQGNSA. V dropped 1 base and J dropped 3 bases, with 13 bases sitting between them. This CDR3 is CASSLGLGPGYEQYF. In DNA form, the CDR3 reads TGTGCCAGCAGCTTAGGGCTCGGACCAGGCTACGAGCAGTACTTC.

V usage is TRBV27 and J usage is TRBJ1-3, with no clear D. Trimming removed 8 bases from V and 5 bases from J, with 4 bases in between. CDR3 size: 10 residues. Germline CDR1 is MNHEY and CDR2 is SMNVEV (reference sequence). In nucleotides, the CDR3 is TGTGCCAGCCGGAGAAACACCATATATTTT. Translated: CASRRNTIYF.

The V and J genes are TRBV5-1 and TRBJ1-6; D uncertain. V lost 4 bases and J 8 bases, leaving 13 bases between the germline ends. Germline CDR1 SGHRS, CDR2 YFSETQ. CDR3 length: 14 amino acids. This chain's CDR3 is CASSTRVGDSPLHF. In nucleotides, the CDR3 is TGCGCCAGCAGCACGAGGGTGGGCGATTCACCCCTCCACTTT.

The sample holds many counts of this clone. The rearrangement links TRBV6-1 to TRBJ2-7, with no clear D. The CDR3 extends over 14 amino acids. V lost 6 bases and J 2 bases, leaving 14 bases between the germline ends. The germline V gene encodes CDR1 MNHNS and CDR2 SASEGT. DNA of the CDR3: TGTGCCAGCAGCCCCCGTAGCCCTACCTACGAGCAGTACTTC. It specifies CASSPRSPTYEQYF.